This T cell receptor beta chain was obtained from a study of cytomegalovirus exposure and HLA in healthy donors. To note about this clone: What it binds is not known.

General study results and limits: The classifier reportedly diagnosed cytomegalovirus status with high sensitivity and specificity.

TCRdb's table, derived via immunoSEQ multiplex PCR, lists solely in-frame clones and lacks some. The sample holds under 300,000 clones, roughly 89% seen once. The donors were members of the roughly 120-subject validation cohort (separate from the approximately 670-subject first cohort). The CDR3 is 14 residues long. The receptor was isolated from a woman aged 18-29 years in good health and CMV-seronegative. This rearrangement joins TRBV1 to TRBJ2-5; the D call in the table, TRBD2, was not verified against the DNA. TRBV1 is deemed a pseudogene. Source material: PBMCs. The CDR3 region is CTSSQTRYQETQYF. In nucleotides, the CDR3 is TGCACCAGCAGCCAAACTAGGTACCAAGAGACCCAGTACTTC.